Shown below are 8 T cell receptor beta chains from a single sample sequenced in a study of CD8 T cells in Susac syndrome. A quantity of roughly 0.5 to 1 ug RNA underwent reverse transcription using random hexamers. TCRdb redid the calling of the immunoSEQ multiplex PCR reads with MiXCR, one entry per CDR3 protein. The table shows about 80,000 distinct CDR3 sequences, with roughly 91% occurring only once. Sequencing used CD4+ T cells from PBMCs. Receptor source: a human donor with Susac syndrome.

The rearrangement uses TRBV7-3 and TRBJ2-7; 7 nucleotides align to TRBD2. Looked up from germline, CDR1 is SGHTA and CDR2 is FQGTGA. The length of the CDR3 is 16 residues. J lost 2 bases, V lost 2 bases, and 9 bases had no gene match. CDR3 sequence (DNA): TGTGCCAGCAGCTTAGGTAGAGCGGGACGGGCCTACGAGCAGTACTTC. It yields the protein CASSLGRAGRAYEQYF.

The chain employs TRBV7-6 and TRBJ1-4; TRBD1 is a possible D gene (6 bases). Germline V gene lookup returns CDR1 SGHVS and CDR2 FNYEAQ. The V and J ends lost 4 bases and 8 bases respectively, with 17 bases between them. This CDR3 is 15 amino acids long. The CDR3 sequence: CASSSDSGLGEKLFF. For the CDR3, the DNA is TGTGCCAGCAGCTCGGACAGTGGGTTAGGGGAAAAACTGTTTTTT. The entire variable domain, with the rest obtained from reference TRBV7-6 and TRBJ1-4, is as follows: GAGVSQSPRYKVTKRGQDVALRCDPISGHVSLYWYRQALGQGPEFLTYFNYEAQQDKSGLPNDRFSAERPEGSISTLTIQRTEQRDSAMYRCASSSDSGLGEKLFFGSGTQLSVL.

The chain combines TRBV7-9 with TRBJ2-3, with D perhaps TRBD1 (6 bases). Trimming shortened V by 5 bases and J by 3 bases, and 15 bases separated the two germline ends. This CDR3 comprises 15 residues. Germline V gene sequence: CDR1 SEHNR, CDR2 FQNEAQ (reference sequence). The CDR3 bases are TGTGCCAGCAGCCCAAGACAGGTACCTACAGATACGCAGTATTTT. Its translation: CASSPRQVPTDTQYF.

The rearrangement uses TRBV20-1 and TRBJ2-5; no firm D call. This CDR3 spans 12 amino acids. The ends were cut back, 3 bases at V and 3 bases at J, with 8 bases in the middle. The V gene's germline CDR1 is DFQATT and CDR2 SNEGSKA (reference sequence). The CDR3 DNA reads as TGCAGTGCTAGCCCGACAAAAGAGACCCAGTACTTC. Residues: CSASPTKETQYF.

The chain employs TRBV27 and TRBJ1-3, with D perhaps TRBD1 (6 bases). Germline CDR1 reads MNHEY; CDR2 reads SMNVEV (reference sequence). V was shortened by 4 bases and J by 4 bases, with 17 bases between the two germline ends. The CDR3 covers 16 residues. The CDR3 DNA follows: TGTGCCAGCAGTTCCCTTGGGGGGCGAAGAGGAAACACCATATATTTT. As protein: CASSSLGGRRGNTIYF.

A single count supports this clonotype. The chain employs TRBV5-6 and TRBJ1-1; 8 bases are a match to TRBD1. Germline CDR1 reads SGHDT; CDR2 reads YYEEEE. The CDR3 totals 15 residues. V lost 6 bases and J lost 7; bases outside the gene matches: 14. The CDR3 DNA is TGTGCCAGCACCCGCGACCTCGGCGGGACAGGTGAAGCTTTCTTT. Its protein is CASTRDLGGTGEAFF. Together with reference TRBV5-6 and TRBJ1-1, the CDR3 gives the full variable domain: DAGVTQSPTHLIKTRGQQVTLRCSPKSGHDTVSWYQQALGQGPQFIFQYYEEEERQRGNFPDRFSGHQFPNYSSELNVNALLLGDSALYLCASTRDLGGTGEAFFGQGTRLTVV.

The J gene is TRBJ2-5, the V gene TRBV7-2; D is unresolved. Germline loops: CDR1 SGHTA, CDR2 FQGNSA. Trimming cost V 1 base and J 3 bases, with 6 bases left between them. The CDR3 has 13 amino acids. The chain's CDR3 is CASSLVREETQYF. The DNA of the CDR3 is TGTGCCAGCAGCTTAGTTCGAGAAGAGACCCAGTACTTC.

The chain combines TRBV20-1 with TRBJ1-2; a weak D match, TRBD1 (5 bases). Germline V CDR1 and CDR2: DFQATT, SNEGSKA (reference sequence). V was shortened by 5 bases and J by 9 bases, with 13 bases between the two germline ends. The CDR3 loop spans 11 amino acids. CDR3: CSAYLQGSYTF. The CDR3 coding sequence is TGCAGTGCTTACCTTCAGGGTAGCTACACCTTC.